A single sample gave rise to the 6 T cell receptor beta chains below, sequenced in a study of Graves' ophthalmopathy and Graves' hyperthyroidism (dated by TCRdb to the late 2010s). Sequenced on an Illumina HiSeq 2000. TCR beta CDR3 regions were amplified from RNA transcripts for repertoire sequencing. The first round of RT-PCR was done with HTBI primers and the Qiagen OneStep RT-PCR kit, and was followed by a second round of multiplex PCR, then size selection and purification. The public sequencing data were trimmed at Q25 with fastp and processed into clonotypes with MiXCR by TCRdb, which kept only in-frame beta chains. CDR3 protein sequences are deduplicated, and each keeps its most common genes and DNA. This sample comprises 600,000 to 700,000 distinct CDR3 sequences, more than 40% of them detected only once. 3% to 3.5% of the sample is held by the ten biggest clonotypes. Sample: peripheral blood. The origin of the receptors is an adult man with Graves' ophthalmopathy.

To note about this clonotype: This CDR3 is missing its conserved last phenylalanine or tryptophan, likely due to a read error. The limits of the CDR3 on the DNA are not certain, so only TCRdb's listed CDR3 is given. The genes are TRBV5-6 and TRBJ2-7; the listed D gene, TRBD1, was not tested against the DNA. The CDR3 totals 10 residues, both ends included. Germline V gives CDR1 SGHDT, CDR2 YYEEEE. CDR3 sequence reads: CASSLAGGRQ.

Regarding this clonotype: Its ends do not fully match the called genes, so a read error is possible. The chain is built from TRBV20-1 and TRBJ2-7, with unresolved D. The CDR3 consists of 13 residues. Germline V CDR1 and CDR2: DFQATT, SNEGSKA (reference sequence). The CDR3 loop is CSGRVGQHYEQYF. In DNA form, the CDR3 reads TGCAGTGGTAGAGTTGGTCAGCACTACGAGCAGTACTTC.

This clonotype was seen only a few times. The rearrangement joins TRBV2 to TRBJ2-2, with 10 positions matching TRBD2. CDR1 is SNHLY and CDR2 is FYNNEI in the germline V gene. This CDR3 comprises 16 residues. V shed 6 bases and J 1 base; nucleotides not matched to a gene: 5. CDR3 nucleotide sequence: TGTGCCAGCAGGCCTAGCGGGGGCGAGAACACCGGGGAGCTGTTTTTT. It yields the protein CASRPSGGENTGELFF.

V gene TRBV15 combines with J gene TRBJ2-5; D gene uncertain. CDR1 is LNHNV and CDR2 is YYDKDF in the germline V gene (reference sequence). The CDR3 has 15 residues. Trimming pared 1 base from V and 7 bases from J, leaving 16 bases between. Here the CDR3 reads CATSRVASLGGTQYF. CDR3 DNA: TGTGCCACCAGCAGAGTGGCGAGTCTCGGCGGGACCCAGTACTTC.

This clonotype was observed many times. The J gene is TRBJ1-1, the V gene TRBV11-2; TRBD1 is a possible D gene (6 bases). Between the trimmed V and J ends, which lost 7 bases and 4 bases, there was a span of 16 bases. Germline V gene sequence: CDR1 SGHAT, CDR2 FQNNGV. The CDR3 covers 14 residues. The CDR3 loop is CASIRRQVGTEAFF. The CDR3 coding sequence is TGTGCCAGCATCAGACGACAGGTTGGCACTGAAGCTTTCTTT.

This clonotype was counted ten times or more. This chain joins TRBV2 and TRBJ1-5; perhaps TRBD1 as D (5 bases). The germline V and J ends were trimmed by 6 bases and 0 bases, with 9 bases remaining between them. CDR3 length equals 14 residues. Germline CDR1 SNHLY, CDR2 FYNNEI. CDR3 nucleotides: TGTGCCAGCAGCACAGGAACTAGCAATCAGCCCCAGCATTTT. Translation gives CASSTGTSNQPQHF.